The 31 T cell receptor beta chains reported below all come from one sample, sequenced in a study of beta chain features in type 1 diabetes. General study results and limits: Across all four CD4+ subsets, people with type 1 diabetes showed modestly shorter TCRB CDR3s.

These receptors have no identified antigens. The sequenced template was cDNA made from the entire isolated RNA. Profiling relied on immunoSEQ multiplex PCR, and the TCRdb table lists in-frame clones only, not all of them. The sample yields a few hundred thousand clones, approximately 12% seen once. The sequenced sample consisted of naive CD4+ T cells from blood. All receptors come from a woman in her late teens or twenties with type 1 diabetes.

The V gene is TRBV7-6, the J gene TRBJ2-3; possibly TRBD1 for D (6 bases). This CDR3 comprises 16 residues. The V gene's germline CDR1 is SGHVS and CDR2 FNYEAQ. V lost 1 base and J 2 bases, leaving 13 bases between the germline ends. The CDR3 is CASSLETGSITDTQYF. The CDR3 DNA is TGTGCCAGCAGCTTAGAAACAGGGTCGATCACAGATACGCAGTATTTT.

The V gene is TRBV7-9, the J gene TRBJ2-1; perhaps TRBD2 as D (6 bases). Trimming stripped 3 bases from V and 0 bases from J, with 9 bases between. The CDR3 is 15 amino acids. Germline CDR1 and CDR2: SEHNR and FQNEAQ (reference sequence). The CDR3: CASSLAGPSYNEQFF. CDR3 in DNA: TGTGCCAGCAGCTTGGCGGGACCCTCCTACAATGAGCAGTTCTTC.

This clone was picked up a small number of times. The J gene is TRBJ2-1, the V gene TRBV11-2, with 10 bases fitting TRBD2. In germline, CDR1 is SGHAT, CDR2 FQNNGV. The CDR3 totals 16 residues. V shed 6 bases and J 3 bases; nucleotides not matched to a gene: 8. CDR3 in amino acids: CASRETIAGGYNEQFF. In DNA form, the CDR3 reads TGTGCCAGCAGAGAGACGATAGCGGGAGGCTACAATGAGCAGTTCTTC.

This chain connects TRBV2 to TRBJ2-1; TRBD2 agrees at 10 bases. This CDR3 has 17 residues. Germline V gene lookup returns CDR1 SNHLY and CDR2 FYNNEI. V gave up 6 bases and J gave up 1 base; unmatched junction bases: 9. The CDR3, as DNA: TGTGCCAGCAGAGACCCTAGCGGGAGTCATTCCTACAATGAGCAGTTCTTC. It codes for CASRDPSGSHSYNEQFF.

The chain is built from TRBV18 and TRBJ2-3, with TRBD2 identical over 11 bases. The CDR3 runs to 16 residues. CDR1 KGHSH and CDR2 LQKENI come from the germline V gene. V was clipped by 4 bases and J by 6 bases; unmatched bases: 9. The CDR3 DNA reads as TGTGCCAGCTCACGTCTACTAGCGGGAGCGGGTGATACGCAGTATTTT. Translated, it gives CASSRLLAGAGDTQYF.

This clone occurred a few times. The chain joins TRBV30 to TRBJ1-4; D is possibly TRBD1 (6 bases). CDR1 is GTSNPN, CDR2 SVGIG, per germline (reference sequence). V lost 5 bases and J lost 8, with 18 bases in between. The CDR3 length is 14 residues. The CDR3 is CAWGHGGSGEKLFF. The CDR3, as DNA: TGTGCCTGGGGACATGGGGGCTCGGGAGAAAAACTGTTTTTT.

The V call is TRBV15, the J call TRBJ2-7, with D tentatively TRBD1 (6 bases). This CDR3 contains 14 residues. V lost 1 base to trimming and J lost 0 bases, with 7 bases between them. Germline V gene sequence: CDR1 LNHNV, CDR2 YYDKDF (reference sequence). DNA for the CDR3: TGTGCCACCAGCAGAGGGACAGACTCCTACGAGCAGTACGTC. Translated: CATSRGTDSYEQYV.

The CDR3 reads CASSSTGEGYSDTQYF. CDR3 DNA: TGTGCCAGCAGTTCGACAGGGGAGGGTTATTCAGATACGCAGTATTTT. This chain links TRBV28 with TRBJ2-3; a possible D gene is TRBD1 (8 bases). This CDR3 is 16 amino acids long. Germline V gene lookup returns CDR1 MDHEN and CDR2 SYDVKM. Trimming took off 4 bases at V and 4 bases at J, with 18 bases between the two ends.

J is TRBJ2-1 and V is TRBV18, with 8 positions matching TRBD2. The CDR3 has 18 amino acids. With 0 bases clipped from V and 7 bases from J, the junction kept 14 bases outside the gene matches. Germline values: CDR1 KGHSH, CDR2 LQKENI. In DNA form, the CDR3 reads TGTGCCAGCTCACCACCTACCTATAGCGGGGTTAATGGGAATGAGCAGTTCTTC. Encoded protein: CASSPPTYSGVNGNEQFF.

This chain uses TRBV11-2 with TRBJ2-4, with D uncertain. The germline V and J ends were trimmed by 8 bases and 0 bases, with 14 bases remaining between them. The CDR3 covers 15 residues. The germline CDR1 and CDR2 sequences are SGHAT and FQNNGV. The CDR3 is CASGSVGVAKNIQYF. As DNA, the CDR3 is TGTGCCAGCGGCAGTGTGGGCGTAGCCAAAAACATTCAGTACTTC.

This clone was found a few times. This chain joins TRBV28 and TRBJ2-5; D is unresolved. Between the trimmed V and J ends, which lost 5 bases and 5 bases, there was a span of 9 bases. In germline, CDR1 is MDHEN, CDR2 SYDVKM. This CDR3 is 12 amino acids long. The CDR3 bases are TGTGCCAGCAGTCCGGCGGCGGAGACCCAGTACTTC. Amino acids: CASSPAAETQYF.

The chain joins TRBV15 to TRBJ2-1; 12 bases fit TRBD2. There are 16 residues in the CDR3. Germline loops: CDR1 LNHNV, CDR2 YYDKDF (reference sequence). V lost 5 bases and J lost 7; bases outside the gene matches: 9. CDR3 DNA: TGTGCCACCAGCGGACGACTAGCGGGAGCCCGGAATGAGCAGTTCTTC. Its protein product is CATSGRLAGARNEQFF.

The chain links TRBV4-1 to TRBJ1-2; 7 bases match TRBD1. J was trimmed by 6 bases and V by 4 bases; bases with no gene match: 17. The CDR3 contains 17 residues. From germline, CDR1 is MGHRA and CDR2 YSYEKL. The CDR3 DNA is TGCGCCAGCAGCCCCATCCAAATGACAGGGAAGAAGGATGGCTACACCTTC. Translated, it gives CASSPIQMTGKKDGYTF.

This clone was observed a few times. This chain uses TRBV30 with TRBJ1-1; D remains ambiguous. In germline, CDR1 is GTSNPN, CDR2 SVGIG (reference sequence). Between the trimmed V and J ends, which lost 4 bases and 4 bases, there was a span of 13 bases. CDR3 size: 13 residues. The CDR3 region is CAWTRVMSTEAFF. In DNA form, the CDR3 reads TGTGCCTGGACGAGAGTCATGAGCACTGAAGCTTTCTTT. Drawing the rest from reference TRBV30 and TRBJ1-1, the complete variable domain is SQTIHQWPATLVQPVGSPLSLECTVEGTSNPNLYWYRQAAGRGLQLLFYSVGIGQISSEVPQNLSASRPQDRQFILSSKKLLLSDSGFYLCAWTRVMSTEAFFGQGTRLTVV.

Only a few counts were recorded for this clone. V gene TRBV27 combines with J gene TRBJ2-7; 9 bases fit TRBD2. This CDR3 has 16 residues. From germline, CDR1 is MNHEY and CDR2 SMNVEV (reference sequence). V lost 4 bases to trimming and J lost 7 bases; unmatched junction nucleotides: 14. CDR3 amino acids: CASSSAGGPLLGEQYV. In DNA form, the CDR3 reads TGTGCCAGCAGTTCCGCGGGAGGGCCCTTACTGGGGGAGCAGTACGTC.

This clone was seen a handful of times. V gene TRBV18 combines with J gene TRBJ2-3, with D hard to call. The CDR3 is made up of 14 amino acids. The germline V gene encodes CDR1 KGHSH and CDR2 LQKENI. The V end was cut by 5 bases, the J end by 1 base, with 10 bases between. CDR3 in amino acids: CASSTLLRTDTQYF. The CDR3 DNA is TGTGCCAGCTCAACCTTACTGCGCACAGATACGCAGTATTTT.

There are a few counts of this clone. The chain carries TRBV5-1 and TRBJ2-5; 8 bases are shared with TRBD1. The CDR3 covers 14 residues. Trimming cost V 3 bases and J 5 bases; bases outside gene matches: 6. Germline V gene lookup returns CDR1 SGHRS and CDR2 YFSETQ. The CDR3 region has the DNA TGCGCCAGCAGCTGGGGACAGGTTCGGGAGACCCAGTACTTC. Protein product: CASSWGQVRETQYF.

Of note for this clone: The identical CDR3 is also encoded by other nucleotide sequences in the sample. This chain links TRBV6-5 with TRBJ2-1; 8 bases fit TRBD2. After removal of 2 bases from V and 2 bases from J, the junction contained 2 bases not matched to a gene. CDR1 is MNHEY, CDR2 SVGAGI, per germline. This CDR3 contains 15 residues. The CDR3 region is CASSYGRGAYNEQFF. DNA for the CDR3: TGTGCCAGCAGTTACGGGCGGGGGGCCTACAATGAGCAGTTCTTC.

This chain links TRBV6-6 with TRBJ2-7; possible D gene TRBD2, 5 bases. Trimming pared 5 bases from V and 4 bases from J, leaving 6 bases between. CDR1 is MNHNY and CDR2 is SVGAGI in the germline V gene (reference sequence). CDR3 length equals 11 residues. The DNA for the CDR3 is TGTGCCAGCAGTACGGGGTACGAGCAGTACGTC. Translated, it gives CASSTGYEQYV.

This clone came up a few times. The chain joins TRBV5-1 to TRBJ1-2, with TRBD1 as a possible D gene (5 bases). V was cut by 4 bases and J by 3 bases, with 16 bases left in between. From germline, CDR1 is SGHRS and CDR2 YFSETQ. The length of the CDR3 is 15 residues. The CDR3 nucleotides are TGCGCCAGCAGCCGCGGGGGAAGGGATGACTATGGCTACACCTTC. Translation gives CASSRGGRDDYGYTF.

This chain joins TRBV18 and TRBJ2-6; TRBD1 might be the D (5 bases). V was pared by 2 bases and J by 0 bases, with 8 bases between. CDR1 KGHSH and CDR2 LQKENI come from the germline V gene. The CDR3 has 16 residues. The CDR3 DNA follows: TGTGCCAGCTCACCAACAGGCTTCTCTGGGGCCAACGTCCTGACTTTC. Translated, it gives CASSPTGFSGANVLTF.

V gene TRBV30 combines with J gene TRBJ1-2; D might be TRBD1 (6 bases). This CDR3 comprises 14 residues. Germline V gives CDR1 GTSNPN, CDR2 SVGIG (reference sequence). Trimming cost V 4 bases and J 4 bases, with 16 bases left between them. CDR3 nucleotides: TGTGCCTGGACCCGGGGGGCCACCGGCTATGGCTACACCTTC. Its protein product is CAWTRGATGYGYTF.

This clone turned up a few times. CDR3 in amino acids: CAWSGGLAAYNEQFF. The DNA of the CDR3 is TGTGCCTGGAGTGGGGGACTAGCGGCTTACAATGAGCAGTTCTTC. The genes are TRBV30 and TRBJ2-1, with 11 bases matching TRBD2. The J segment lost 4 bases and the V segment lost 1 base, leaving 3 bases of the junction unmatched. Germline V gene sequence: CDR1 GTSNPN, CDR2 SVGIG (reference sequence). This CDR3 has 15 residues.

This chain connects TRBV18 to TRBJ2-7, with a tentative D call TRBD1 (5 bases). Germline loops: CDR1 KGHSH, CDR2 LQKENI. V gave up 2 bases and J gave up 5 bases, with 16 bases separating them. The length of the CDR3 is 15 residues. The DNA for the CDR3 is TGTGCCAGCTCACCAATTCAGGGCCAGTATGACGAGCAGTACTTC. Translating it yields CASSPIQGQYDEQYF.

A few counts support this clone. The chain is built from TRBV28 and TRBJ2-7; 10 bases agree with TRBD2. CDR1 and CDR2 (germline): MDHEN, SYDVKM. This CDR3 comprises 15 residues. The V segment lost 4 bases and the J segment 2 bases; nucleotides outside the gene matches: 5. CDR3 in amino acids: CASSWQREGTYEQYF. The CDR3 nucleotides read TGTGCCAGCAGTTGGCAGCGGGAGGGGACCTACGAGCAGTACTTC. Looking up the rest from reference TRBV28 and TRBJ2-7 gives the full variable domain: DVKVTQSSRYLVKRTGEKVFLECVQDMDHENMFWYRQDPGLGLRLIYFSYDVKMKEKGDIPEGYSVSREKKERFSLILESASTNQTSMYLCASSWQREGTYEQYFGPGTRLTVT.

This clone turned up a few times. The chain links TRBV7-9 to TRBJ1-5; D is undetermined. This CDR3 has 14 residues. The V end was cut by 4 bases, the J end by 3 bases, with 10 bases between. Germline CDR1 reads SEHNR; CDR2 reads FQNEAQ (reference sequence). CDR3 region: CASSSPRHNQPQHF. CDR3 coding DNA: TGTGCCAGCAGCTCCCCCAGGCACAATCAGCCCCAGCATTTT.

The chain employs TRBV14 and TRBJ2-3; TRBD1 agrees at 8 bases. V gave up 8 bases and J gave up 5 bases; unmatched junction bases: 15. Germline CDR1 is SGHDN and CDR2 is FVKESK. The CDR3 runs to 16 residues. The CDR3 loop is CASPDRDRPPQDTQYF. The CDR3 DNA sequence: TGTGCCAGCCCAGACCGGGACAGGCCTCCGCAAGATACGCAGTATTTT.

Only a few counts were recorded for this clone. This chain joins TRBV30 and TRBJ1-1, with D possibly TRBD1 on 5 matching bases. Germline CDR1 reads GTSNPN; CDR2 reads SVGIG (reference sequence). V lost 4 bases, J lost 4 bases, and 16 bases lay in between. The CDR3 totals 14 residues. CDR3 in amino acids: CAWNIQVFGTEAFF. CDR3 nucleotides: TGTGCCTGGAATATACAGGTTTTCGGCACTGAAGCTTTCTTT.

The gene calls are TRBV29-1 and TRBJ2-4; 8 bases map to TRBD1. From germline, CDR1 is SQVTM and CDR2 ANQGSEA. The CDR3 has 15 residues. V lost 1 base and J lost 3; bases outside the gene matches: 5. Written as DNA, the CDR3 is TGCAGCGTTGAAGGGCAGGGGGCCGGCAAAAACATTCAGTACTTC. This codes for CSVEGQGAGKNIQYF.

This chain uses TRBV11-2 with TRBJ2-2; D possibly corresponds to TRBD2 (6 bases). V lost 6 bases to trimming and J lost 3 bases, with 14 bases between them. The germline CDR1 and CDR2 sequences are SGHAT and FQNNGV. This CDR3 spans 15 amino acids. The CDR3 region is CASRNLRGHTGELFF. CDR3 DNA sequence: TGTGCCAGCAGGAATCTGCGGGGCCACACCGGGGAGCTGTTTTTT.

This clone was seen only a few times. The chain recombines TRBV7-2 with TRBJ2-1; the match to TRBD2 covers 7 bases. J gave up 9 bases and V 6 bases, and 17 bases lay outside the gene matches. The CDR3 is 16 residues long. CDR1 and CDR2 (germline): SGHTA, FQGNSA. The CDR3, as DNA: TGTGCCAGCAGACCTACTCGGACTAGGCCTTTGAGTGAGCAGTTCTTC. This translates into CASRPTRTRPLSEQFF.